This T cell receptor beta chain was observed in a study of vaccination effects on CD4 cells after COVID-19. Findings and caveats of the study: Clones induced by infection and by vaccine showed marked clonal contraction late after vaccination.

The germline V gene encodes CDR1 SQVTM and CDR2 ANQGSEA. V was clipped by 8 bases and J by 0 bases; unmatched bases: 10. This CDR3 comprises 15 residues. In the case of this clone: Its target is unknown.

Antigen-specific CD4+ T cell clonotypes were called by their expansion after viral peptide-pool culture in ViraFEST. Investigators separated out CD4+ T cells once around eleven days of culture had passed. According to PCR results, the person was infected with SARS-CoV-2 between March and December 2020. On day 3 and again on day 7, half the medium was replaced with IL-2 medium. The repertoire was sequenced with immunoSEQ multiplex PCR; TCRdb's copy has only in-frame clones and lacks some. The table records around 53,000 clones, approximately 73% of them present only once. Sample: CD4+ T cells from PBMCs cultured with HIV peptides, taken before COVID-19 vaccination. Subset defined: HIV-1 Nef peptide pool negative control/reference culture. The TCR was taken from a human donor who had a prior SARS-CoV-2 infection. The chain combines TRBV29-1 with TRBJ2-3; 8 nucleotides match TRBD2. This CDR3 reads CSLLGGESSTDTQYF. The CDR3, as DNA: TGCAGCCTGCTCGGGGGGGAATCTAGCACAGATACGCAGTATTTT.